Below, 27 T cell receptor beta chains from the same sample are listed, as sequenced in a study of blood T cell repertoires in COVID-19. Using immunoSEQ multiplex PCR, the repertoire was profiled, and TCRdb retains in-frame clones only, with some absent. Of 93,000 or so clones in the sample, around 92% were seen once. Sequenced material: peripheral blood. All receptors come from a woman aged 60-70 years with acute or convalescent COVID-19.

This sequence joins TRBV30 and TRBJ1-2; D possibly corresponds to TRBD1 (6 bases). The V and J ends lost 5 bases and 3 bases respectively, with 13 bases between them. This CDR3 is 13 amino acids long. CDR1 is GTSNPN and CDR2 is SVGIG in the germline V gene (reference sequence). The CDR3 DNA is TGTGCCTGGGCCGTCGGGACATACTATGGCTACACCTTC. It is translated as CAWAVGTYYGYTF.

The chain links TRBV29-1 to TRBJ1-1, with unresolved D. Trimming shortened V by 0 bases and J by 1 base, and 15 bases separated the two germline ends. This CDR3 spans 16 amino acids. The germline gives CDR1 SQVTM, CDR2 ANQGSEA. CDR3 region: CSVEDMRRGRNTEAFF. The CDR3 nucleotides are TGCAGCGTTGAAGATATGAGGCGGGGAAGGAACACTGAAGCTTTCTTT.

The rearrangement links TRBV20-1 to TRBJ2-1; 8 bases match TRBD2. The CDR3 spans 16 residues. Per the germline V gene, CDR1 is DFQATT and CDR2 is SNEGSKA (reference sequence). V was pared by 3 bases and J by 3 bases, with 10 bases of the junction left unmatched. The CDR3 DNA follows: TGCAGTGCTAGTTTCCGATCAGCGGGAGTCTACAATGAGCAGTTCTTC. Protein sequence: CSASFRSAGVYNEQFF.

The J gene is TRBJ1-1, the V gene TRBV28, with D perhaps TRBD1 (6 bases). V was trimmed by 6 bases and J by 4 bases, leaving 15 bases between them. Looked up from germline, CDR1 is MDHEN and CDR2 is SYDVKM. CDR3 length: 14 residues. CDR3 DNA sequence: TGTGCCAGCAGAAAACAGGGAGGGAGCACTGAAGCTTTCTTT. Its protein product is CASRKQGGSTEAFF.

The V gene is TRBV18, the J gene TRBJ2-1; possibly TRBD2 for D (5 bases). This CDR3 is 14 amino acids long. Germline CDR1 is KGHSH and CDR2 is LQKENI. Trimming pared 6 bases from V and 9 bases from J, leaving 18 bases between. The CDR3 nucleotides are TGTGCCAGCTCCCAAGGGTGGGAGCGAGGTGAGCAGTTCTTC. This gives the protein CASSQGWERGEQFF.

V usage is TRBV11-2 and J usage is TRBJ2-3, with 9 bases aligning to TRBD2. In germline, CDR1 is SGHAT, CDR2 FQNNGV. With V trimmed by 2 bases and J by 1 base, 7 bases remained unmatched. The CDR3 runs 17 residues. This chain's CDR3 is CASSLMREGRGTDTQYF. The CDR3 region has the DNA TGTGCCAGCAGCTTAATGCGGGAGGGCCGAGGCACAGATACGCAGTATTTT.

The chain couples TRBV28 to TRBJ1-1; TRBD1 agrees at 8 bases. V gave up 2 bases and J gave up 1 base; unmatched junction bases: 9. Germline V gene lookup returns CDR1 MDHEN and CDR2 SYDVKM. This CDR3 spans 17 amino acids. This CDR3 is CASSLIVQGAPNTEAFF. CDR3 DNA: TGTGCCAGCAGTTTAATAGTCCAGGGGGCTCCGAACACTGAAGCTTTCTTT.

CDR3 bases: TGCGCCAGCAAGGTAGCGGGAGTTTCAGATACGCAGTATTTT. Translated: CASKVAGVSDTQYF. The rearrangement joins TRBV5-1 to TRBJ2-3; TRBD2 matches 9 bases. The CDR3 sequence is 14 residues long. CDR1 and CDR2 from the germline V gene are SGHRS and YFSETQ. The V segment lost 6 bases and the J segment 4 bases; nucleotides outside the gene matches: 6.

This chain uses TRBV6-5 with TRBJ2-7; 7 bases agree with TRBD1. CDR1 and CDR2 (germline): MNHEY, SVGAGI. The CDR3 has 13 amino acids. With V trimmed by 8 bases and J by 0 bases, 4 bases remained unmatched. CDR3 nucleotide sequence: TGTGCCAGCTTCAACAGGGGCTCCTACGAGCAGTACTTC. The encoded protein is CASFNRGSYEQYF.

The V call is TRBV6-1, the J call TRBJ2-6, with D possibly matching TRBD2 (7 bases). Germline V CDR1 and CDR2: MNHNS, SASEGT. CDR3 size: 17 residues. With 2 bases removed from V and 3 bases from J, the gap between germline ends came to 14 bases. In DNA form, the CDR3 reads TGTGCCAGCAGTGAACTGGGGGGGCAACGTGGGGCCAACGTCCTGACTTTC. This translates into CASSELGGQRGANVLTF.

About this clone itself: One end of the junction is discordant with germline, which a read error may explain. The V and J genes are TRBV5-1 and TRBJ1-2, with D hard to call. The CDR3 is 14 amino acids. Germline-derived CDR1 and CDR2 are SGHRS and YFSETQ. The CDR3: CAGSLSRTGYGYTF. The CDR3 nucleotides are TGCGCCGGCAGCTTGTCCCGAACGGGCTATGGCTACACCTTC.

The chain couples TRBV4-1 to TRBJ2-2; D gene uncertain. This CDR3 has 15 amino acids. The V gene's germline CDR1 is MGHRA and CDR2 YSYEKL. V was clipped by 1 base and J by 2 bases, with 8 bases between them. The DNA of the CDR3 is TGCGCCAGCAGCCAAGTGGCAGGCAACACCGGGGAGCTGTTTTTT. Its translation: CASSQVAGNTGELFF.

The chain couples TRBV5-1 to TRBJ1-1; unclear D gene. The CDR3 length is 11 residues. V was trimmed by 5 bases and J by 5 bases, leaving 7 bases between them. The V gene's germline CDR1 is SGHRS and CDR2 YFSETQ. This chain's CDR3 is CASRERTEAFF. CDR3 nucleotides: TGCGCCAGCAGGGAGAGGACTGAAGCTTTCTTT.

This chain links TRBV3-1 (or the pseudogene TRBV3-2) with TRBJ2-1, with a weak D call TRBD2 (6 bases). This CDR3 is 16 amino acids long. The germline V gene has CDR1 LGHDT and CDR2 YNNKEL (reference sequence). Trimming took off 2 bases at V and 6 bases at J, with 17 bases between the two ends. CDR3 in amino acids: CASSQSGLQPLNEQFF. The DNA for the CDR3 is TGTGCCAGCAGCCAATCCGGACTACAACCGCTCAATGAGCAGTTCTTC.

A single count supports this clone. CDR3 sequence: CASSPGQDWGYTF. The DNA of the CDR3 is TGTGCCAGCAGTCCAGGACAGGATTGGGGCTACACCTTC. The rearrangement links TRBV6-5 to TRBJ1-2; 7 bases fit TRBD1. Losses at the gene ends were 5 bases for V and 8 bases for J; bases not matched to a gene: 8. CDR1 is MNHEY and CDR2 is SVGAGI in the germline V gene. There are 13 residues in the CDR3.

The V and J genes are TRBV12-3 or TRBV12-4 and TRBJ1-1; TRBD1 aligns across 7 bases. The CDR3 has 13 amino acids. V shed 6 bases and J 9 bases; nucleotides not matched to a gene: 10. For the CDR3, the DNA is TGTGCCAGCAGCCCCGGACAGGTCTTTCAAGCTTTCTTT. This gives the protein CASSPGQVFQAFF.

This chain joins TRBV9 and TRBJ2-3; tentative D call: TRBD2 (5 bases). The CDR3 consists of 13 residues. The V and J ends lost 0 bases and 9 bases respectively, with 11 bases between them. Germline loops: CDR1 SGDLS, CDR2 YYNGEE. This CDR3 is CASSVVPEATQYF. CDR3 in DNA: TGTGCCAGCAGCGTAGTCCCGGAGGCCACGCAGTATTTT.

The chain couples TRBV3-1 (or the pseudogene TRBV3-2) to TRBJ2-3; TRBD2 aligns across 10 bases. The germline CDR1 and CDR2 sequences are LGHDT and YNNKEL (reference sequence). J was trimmed by 4 bases and V by 2 bases; bases with no gene match: 3. The CDR3 runs to 15 residues. The CDR3 bases are TGTGCCAGCAGCCAACTAGCGGGAGCCGCAGATACGCAGTATTTT. Its protein is CASSQLAGAADTQYF.

The chain links TRBV10-3 to TRBJ1-1; maybe TRBD1 (5 bases). The CDR3 extends over 14 amino acids. V was trimmed by 10 bases and J by 3 bases, leaving 18 bases between them. Germline CDR1 ENHRY, CDR2 SYGVKD. CDR3 residues: CATGLNPRDTEAFF. CDR3 DNA: TGTGCCACCGGGTTGAACCCCAGGGACACTGAAGCTTTCTTT.

The J gene is TRBJ1-1, the V gene TRBV6-6, with a tentative D call TRBD1 (5 bases). This CDR3 has 14 residues. CDR1 and CDR2 from the germline V gene are MNHNY and SVGAGI (reference sequence). Trimming pared 8 bases from V and 3 bases from J, leaving 16 bases between. Here the CDR3 DNA reads TGTGCCAGCGCACTGAGTTGGGGGGACACTGAAGCTTTCTTT. Translated, it gives CASALSWGDTEAFF.

This clone appeared a single time. This chain joins TRBV15 and TRBJ1-3; D gene uncertain. The length of the CDR3 is 15 residues. Germline CDR1 LNHNV, CDR2 YYDKDF (reference sequence). V gave up 0 bases and J gave up 0 bases, with 6 bases separating them. The CDR3 sequence is CATSRDRSSGNTIYF. CDR3 DNA sequence: TGTGCCACCAGCAGAGATCGGAGCTCTGGAAACACCATATATTTT.

The rearrangement links TRBV30 to TRBJ1-3, with D maybe TRBD1 (5 bases). The CDR3 contains 13 residues. Germline values: CDR1 GTSNPN, CDR2 SVGIG (reference sequence). V was shortened by 5 bases and J by 0 bases, with 8 bases between the two germline ends. Here the CDR3 DNA reads TGTGCCTGGGGGGCGGCCTCTGGAAACACCATATATTTT. Encoded protein: CAWGAASGNTIYF. The full variable domain, in which reference TRBV30 and TRBJ1-3 provide the parts outside the CDR3, is SQTIHQWPATLVQPVGSPLSLECTVEGTSNPNLYWYRQAAGRGLQLLFYSVGIGQISSEVPQNLSASRPQDRQFILSSKKLLLSDSGFYLCAWGAASGNTIYFGEGSWLTVV.

The chain recombines TRBV2 with TRBJ2-5; 7 nucleotides align to TRBD1. The trim removed 7 bases at V and 4 bases at J, leaving 12 bases unmatched. Per germline, CDR1 SNHLY and CDR2 FYNNEI. CDR3 length equals 15 residues. CDR3: CASKNRGLMRETQYF. In DNA form, the CDR3 reads TGTGCCAGCAAGAACAGGGGTTTAATGCGAGAGACCCAGTACTTC.

V gene TRBV28 combines with J gene TRBJ1-2, with 10 bases aligning to TRBD1. The length of the CDR3 is 14 residues. Germline V gene lookup returns CDR1 MDHEN and CDR2 SYDVKM. V lost 8 bases to trimming and J lost 5 bases; unmatched junction nucleotides: 8. The DNA for the CDR3 is TGTGCCAGCTTACCGGGACAGGGGAATTATGGCTACACCTTC. Its protein product is CASLPGQGNYGYTF.

The chain has TRBV27 and TRBJ2-3; weak D call: TRBD1 (6 bases). The V end lost 3 bases, the J end lost 4 bases, and 8 bases lay between the germline ends. CDR3 length equals 13 residues. Germline CDR1 and CDR2: MNHEY and SMNVEV (reference sequence). The CDR3 DNA reads TGTGCCAGCAGTTTGGGGGCGGCAGATACGCAGTATTTT. The encoded protein is CASSLGAADTQYF.

V usage is TRBV19 and J usage is TRBJ2-1; 7 bases are shared with TRBD2. V shed 3 bases, J shed 9 bases, and the junction held 8 bases outside the gene matches. Germline V lookup: CDR1 LNHDA, CDR2 SQIVND (reference sequence). The CDR3 extends over 14 amino acids. The CDR3 DNA reads TGTGCCAGTAGTATCGGGGCGGGAGCGGCTGAGCAGTTCTTC. Its protein product is CASSIGAGAAEQFF.

This clone was counted between two and nine times. The V gene is TRBV25-1, the J gene TRBJ1-1; no reliable D call. The CDR3 is 12 amino acids. The germline V gene encodes CDR1 MGHDK and CDR2 SYGVNS. V lost 6 bases and J 5 bases, leaving 10 bases between the germline ends. The CDR3 region is CASRDGRTEAFF. The DNA of the CDR3 is TGTGCCAGCAGAGACGGGAGGACTGAAGCTTTCTTT.